This is a list of T cell receptor beta chains from one sample in a study of quantifying T cell responses using KT2 cells. TCRdb re-called the UMI-ligation and nested PCR reads with MiXCR, one entry per CDR3 protein. The sample shows some 34,000 distinct CDR3 sequences, under 13% of them seen only once. The sequencing sample was made of PBMCs spiked with cells of the T cell clone KT2. The receptors shown here come from a human donor. CDR3s include the opening cysteine and the closing phenylalanine or tryptophan. D genes are given only for firm matches. Clone size is shown for a subset of rows, as once, few, many or a class of expanded clone.

v_call	j_call	d_call	clone_size	cdr3_nt	cdr3_aa
TRBV5-5	TRBJ1-2	.	many	TGTGCCAGCAGCTTGGGGGTCGACTATGGCTACACCTTC	CASSLGVDYGYTF
TRBV11-3	TRBJ2-2	.	many	TGTGCCAGCAGCACCCCCCGGGACAAGGCGAACACCGGGGAGCTGTTTTTT	CASSTPRDKANTGELFF
TRBV4-2	TRBJ1-1	.	many	TGTGCCAGCAGCCCCGTCCATAACGGACAGAACACTGAAGCTTTCTTT	CASSPVHNGQNTEAFF
TRBV2	TRBJ2-1	TRBD2	.	TGTGCCAGCAGTGGGGAAGCGGGGGGGCCCTATGAGCAGTTCTTC	CASSGEAGGPYEQFF
TRBV12-3/TRBV12-4	TRBJ2-5	TRBD2	many	TGTGCCAGCAGTTTATGGGGCGCGGCGGGGGGGCAAGAGACCCAGTACTTC	CASSLWGAAGGQETQYF
TRBV2	TRBJ1-5	.	few	TGTGCCAGCAGTGGGAACAGGGGCAATCAGCCCCAGCATTTT	CASSGNRGNQPQHF
TRBV12-3/TRBV12-4	TRBJ1-2	.	.	TGTGCCAGCAGTCCGACCGGACCGAGCTATGGCTACACCTTC	CASSPTGPSYGYTF
TRBV20-1	TRBJ2-7	TRBD2	.	TGCAGTGCTCTAGCGGGGGACGGCTACGAGCAGTACTTC	CSALAGDGYEQYF
TRBV7-9	TRBJ2-1	.	.	TGTGCCAGCAGGCCTCCTTTCCGTTTTAGCTCCTACAATGAGCAGTTCTTC	CASRPPFRFSSYNEQFF
TRBV7-8	TRBJ2-5	.	few	TGTGCCAGCAGCTCCCTTGGGTCAGGGCCACAGGAGACCCAGTACTTC	CASSSLGSGPQETQYF
TRBV6-2/TRBV6-3	TRBJ2-7	TRBD2	many	TGTGCCAGCAGTTACTCGAGCAGCGGGAGTGTCGAGCAGTACTTC	CASSYSSSGSVEQYF
TRBV7-9	TRBJ1-5	TRBD1	many	TGTGCCAGCAGCCGGACAGGGGATCAGCCCCAGCATTTT	CASSRTGDQPQHF
TRBV25-1	TRBJ2-5	.	.	TGTGCCAGCAGTGATCTGACACTCCCCGAGACCCAGTACTTC	CASSDLTLPETQYF
TRBV9	TRBJ1-2	TRBD1	few	TGTGCCAGCAGCATCGGGGGGACAGGGTACAACTATGGCTACACCTTC	CASSIGGTGYNYGYTF
TRBV29-1	TRBJ2-4	.	few	TGCAGCGTAGCCTCCATGGACATTCAGTACTTC	CSVASMDIQYF
TRBV27	TRBJ1-2	TRBD1	few	TGTGCCAGCAGTTTAATGGGCCTGACAGGGGCTGGTAGCTACACCTTC	CASSLMGLTGAGSYTF
TRBV20-1	TRBJ2-7	TRBD2	few	TGCAGTGCTAGAGATGAGGGGCTAGCGGGGGGCCCGAGCTCCTACGAGCAGTACTTC	CSARDEGLAGGPSSYEQYF
TRBV12-3/TRBV12-4	TRBJ1-2	.	.	TGTGCCAGCAGTTTACAGGCTAACTATGGCTACACCTTC	CASSLQANYGYTF
TRBV5-1	TRBJ2-7	.	.	TGCGCCAGTCAGTATGGGCACGAGCAGTACTTC	CASQYGHEQYF
TRBV5-4	TRBJ2-2	TRBD2	once	TGTGCCAGCAGCCTAGGAGCGGGAGTGGAGGAGCTGTTTTTT	CASSLGAGVEELFF
TRBV20-1	TRBJ1-4	TRBD1	few	TGCAGTGCTAGCGGGGACAGCTTCGAAAAACTGTTTTTT	CSASGDSFEKLFF
TRBV20-1	TRBJ2-4	.	.	TGCAGTGCTACTAGTGGGAACATTCAGTACTTC	CSATSGNIQYF
TRBV18	TRBJ1-2	.	few	TGTGCCAGCTCGAGCAGCGGGTACTATGGCTACACCTTC	CASSSSGYYGYTF
TRBV9	TRBJ2-5	.	.	TGTGCCAGCAGCGGCCCGGGGTCAGAGACCCAGTACTTC	CASSGPGSETQYF
TRBV6-2/TRBV6-3	TRBJ2-2	TRBD2	many	TGTGCCATCCGCTCCGGGAGGGACACCGGGGAGCTGTTTTTT	CAIRSGRDTGELFF
TRBV7-3	TRBJ2-1	.	few	TGTGCCAGCAGCTTAACGGCTGCGGGGGCCTATGAGCAGTTCTTC	CASSLTAAGAYEQFF
TRBV29-1	TRBJ2-4	TRBD2	many	TGCAGCGTTGAAGATGGGGGGGAGAGGTACATTCAGTACTTC	CSVEDGGERYIQYF
TRBV7-2	TRBJ2-1	TRBD1	many	TGTGCCAGCAGCTTAGAGGGACAGGGATACAATGAGCAGTTCTTC	CASSLEGQGYNEQFF
TRBV9	TRBJ2-3	TRBD2	many	TGTGCCAGCAGCGCCCGCAAAGGGGGACTAGCGGGAACAGATACGCAGTATTTT	CASSARKGGLAGTDTQYF
TRBV27	TRBJ1-6	.	many	TGTGCCAGCAGTGCGCAACAGGGATCACCCCTCCACTTT	CASSAQQGSPLHF
TRBV20-1	TRBJ2-3	.	many	TGCAGTCCGACTCCCCAGATTGCGGCGGATACGCAGTATTTT	CSPTPQIAADTQYF
TRBV14	TRBJ1-1	.	few	TGTGCCAGCAGCCAACTTAGGGGAGGCACTGAAGCTTTCTTT	CASSQLRGGTEAFF
TRBV12-3/TRBV12-4	TRBJ2-2	TRBD1	.	TGTGCCAGCACTAAACAGGGGGCCACCGGGGAGCTGTTTTTT	CASTKQGATGELFF
TRBV13	TRBJ2-5	.	many	TGTGCCAGCAGCTTAGGCCAGGGTCAGCAAGAGACCCAGTACTTC	CASSLGQGQQETQYF
TRBV11-2	TRBJ2-1	TRBD2	many	TGTGCCAGCAGCTCCCTTAGCGGGAGACTGAATGAGCAGTTCTTC	CASSSLSGRLNEQFF
TRBV11-2	TRBJ2-2	TRBD1	medium-sized	TGTGCCAGCACCTTAATTGACAGGGAGACCGGGGAGCTGTTTTTT	CASTLIDRETGELFF
TRBV6-1	TRBJ1-1	.	many	TGTGCCAGCAGTTTTGGCTCGAACACTGAAGCTTTCTTT	CASSFGSNTEAFF
TRBV20-1	TRBJ2-1	.	many	TGCAGTGCTAGCCAGAATTTAAACAATGAGCAGTTCTTC	CSASQNLNNEQFF
TRBV7-9	TRBJ1-1	.	.	TGTGCCAGCAGCCTAGAGAGGACAACTGAAGCTTTCTTT	CASSLERTTEAFF
TRBV4-1	TRBJ1-1	.	many	TGCGCCAGCAGCCAAGAACGGGGGGCGGAAGCTTTCTTT	CASSQERGAEAFF
TRBV30	TRBJ2-7	TRBD1	.	TGTGCCTGGAGTGTAACAGGGGCGGGCGAGCAGTACTTC	CAWSVTGAGEQYF
TRBV14	TRBJ1-5	TRBD1	few	TGTGCCAGCAGCCAGGGGACAGGGGGGGAGTTGCATCAGCCCCAGCATTTT	CASSQGTGGELHQPQHF
TRBV20-1	TRBJ2-1	.	many	TGCAGTGCCGTAAGAAGCCTAGAGCAGTTCTTC	CSAVRSLEQFF
TRBV6-1	TRBJ2-5	.	.	TGTGCCAGCAGCGTACGGGGCGGGAACACTCAAGAGACCCAGTACTTC	CASSVRGGNTQETQYF
TRBV20-1	TRBJ2-3	.	.	TGCAGTGCTAGAAGTCAGGGGCGAAGCACAGATACGCAGTATTTT	CSARSQGRSTDTQYF
TRBV20-1	TRBJ2-1	TRBD2	many	TGCAGTGCTATCGGACTAGCGGGAGTAGGCAATGAGCAGTTCTTC	CSAIGLAGVGNEQFF
TRBV7-2	TRBJ2-1	TRBD2	many	TGTGCCAGCAGCACTGGACTAGCGGGAGTAAATGAGCAGTTCTTC	CASSTGLAGVNEQFF
TRBV6-6	TRBJ1-3	.	.	TGTGCCAGCAGTTCTACAGAAATCTCTGGAAACACCATATATTTT	CASSSTEISGNTIYF
TRBV14	TRBJ2-4	TRBD1	.	TGTGCCAGCAGCCAGACAGGGGTCGATCAGTACTTC	CASSQTGVDQYF